The entry below describes one T cell receptor beta chain. Its target is unknown. The method was immunoSEQ multiplex PCR; TCRdb's version includes in-frame clones alone and lacks a portion of them. The sample lists tens of thousands of clones, approximately 89% occurring once. This CDR3 has 15 residues. Trimming took 3 bases from V and 1 from J; bases not matched to a gene: 1. Germline V lookup: CDR1 KGHSH, CDR2 LQKENI. The data originate from a study of OX40 agonist ivuxolimab in advanced cancers. Overall study context: Ivuxolimab, an agonistic anti-OX40 (CD134) antibody, was given to patients. Two patients with cutaneous melanoma and one with hepatocellular carcinoma, three in total, showed partial responses. People who had prior anti-PD-1, anti-PD-L1 or anti-CTLA-4 therapy could take part, and roughly 44% had some.

General observations from the study: Clones of CD4+ and CD8+ blood T cells grew by week 6 at doses of 0.1 to 3.0 mg/kg.

This chain connects TRBV18 to TRBJ2-5; 11 bases match TRBD1. Sequenced here: CD4+ or CD8+ T cells sorted from blood, sampled in a trial of the OX40 agonist ivuxolimab. This receptor was obtained from an adult with an advanced solid tumor such as melanoma, head and neck, liver or kidney cancer. This chain's CDR3 is CASSPGTGGQETQYF. Here the CDR3 DNA reads TGTGCCAGCTCACCCGGGACAGGGGGCCAAGAGACCCAGTACTTC.